Each of the 27 T cell receptor beta chains below was sequenced from the same sample in a study of T cells in localized non-small cell lung cancer. Repertoires were generated with immunoSEQ multiplex PCR, while TCRdb's copy carries only in-frame clones and drops some. The table includes tens of thousands of clones, approximately 84% detected once. Source: peripheral blood, taken before any cancer treatment. These receptors originate from a female donor older than 55 with stage I lung adenocarcinoma.

The chain employs TRBV5-4 and TRBJ1-3; the D is unclear. V lost 2 bases, J lost 0 bases, and 6 bases lay in between. The CDR3 contains 14 residues. The germline V gene has CDR1 SGHNT and CDR2 YYREEE (reference sequence). CDR3 nucleotides: TGTGCCAGCAGCTTCTATGGCTCTGGAAACACCATATATTTT. Translating it yields CASSFYGSGNTIYF. The full variable domain, completed using reference TRBV5-4 and TRBJ1-3, is ETGVTQSPTHLIKTRGQQVTLRCSSQSGHNTVSWYQQALGQGPQFIFQYYREEENGRGNFPPRFSGLQFPNYSSELNVNALELDDSALYLCASSFYGSGNTIYFGEGSWLTVV.

The genes are TRBV19 and TRBJ1-5, with a possible D match to TRBD1 (6 bases). The germline V gene has CDR1 LNHDA and CDR2 SQIVND (reference sequence). V lost 5 bases and J lost 2, with 7 bases in between. The CDR3 runs to 13 residues. The CDR3: CASSRQGNQPQHF. As DNA, the CDR3 is TGTGCCAGTAGTCGACAGGGCAATCAGCCCCAGCATTTT.

The CDR3 DNA sequence: TGTGCCAGCAGGGGCGATTTAGTCTATGGGGAGACCCAGTACTTC. This codes for CASRGDLVYGETQYF. This sequence joins TRBV2 and TRBJ2-5, with D hard to call. The V gene's germline CDR1 is SNHLY and CDR2 FYNNEI. V was cut by 6 bases and J by 5 bases, with 19 bases left in between. This CDR3 spans 15 amino acids.

The V call is TRBV10-3, the J call TRBJ2-7; TRBD2 matches at 7 bases. The V gene end was trimmed by 11 bases and the J gene end by 2 bases; junction bases not matched to a gene: 6. Looked up from germline, CDR1 is ENHRY and CDR2 is SYGVKD. There are 12 residues in the CDR3. In DNA, the CDR3 is TGTGCCCCCGGGGGGAAGACCTACGAGCAGTACTTC. Its protein product is CAPGGKTYEQYF.

The V and J genes are TRBV7-2 and TRBJ1-2; D not certain. Germline V CDR1 and CDR2: SGHTA, FQGNSA. Deletions cut 5 bases from V and 4 bases from J, with 20 bases between. This CDR3 contains 16 residues. The CDR3 DNA follows: TGTGCCAGCAGCCAACCCCCAGGCAGACGGGGCTATGGCTACACCTTC. This sequence encodes CASSQPPGRRGYGYTF.

The chain is built from TRBV11-3 and TRBJ1-1, with D hard to call. The length of the CDR3 is 15 residues. Trimming shortened V by 3 bases and J by 7 bases, and 18 bases separated the two germline ends. Germline loops: CDR1 SGHNT, CDR2 YENEEA. In DNA form, the CDR3 reads TGTGCCAGCAGCTTTTCAAACCGGGCGGAGGGTGAAGCTTTCTTT. The encoded protein is CASSFSNRAEGEAFF.

The chain couples TRBV2 to TRBJ1-5; weak D call: TRBD1 (6 bases). The CDR3 contains 16 residues. Per the germline V gene, CDR1 is SNHLY and CDR2 is FYNNEI. V lost 2 bases to trimming and J lost 5 bases, with 16 bases between them. Here the CDR3 DNA reads TGTGCCAGCAGTGAAATAGGAAAAAGGGGGTATCAGCCCCAGCATTTT. Amino acid sequence: CASSEIGKRGYQPQHF.

As to this clone: Germline and junction disagree at one end, which may indicate a read error. J is TRBJ2-2 and V is TRBV7-7, with unresolved D. The germline V gene encodes CDR1 SSHAT and CDR2 FNYEAQ (reference sequence). This CDR3 region has 13 residues. The CDR3 nucleotides are TGTGCTAGCAGCTTAGGTTACACCGGGGAGCTGTTTTTT. Translation gives CASSLGYTGELFF.

This clone was recorded only once. The chain couples TRBV5-1 to TRBJ2-3, with a tentative D call TRBD1 (6 bases). There are 15 residues in the CDR3. The ends were cut back, 1 base at V and 2 bases at J, with 11 bases in the middle. Germline V gene sequence: CDR1 SGHRS, CDR2 YFSETQ. The CDR3 DNA reads TGCGCCAGCAGCTTGTCCGGACAGTACACAGATACGCAGTATTTT. It specifies CASSLSGQYTDTQYF.

V and J are TRBV6-6 and TRBJ1-1; D not certain. This CDR3 comprises 14 residues. Germline loops: CDR1 MNHNY, CDR2 SVGAGI (reference sequence). V was cut by 2 bases and J by 1 base, with 8 bases left in between. The DNA of the CDR3 is TGTGCCAGCAGTTACGAAGAGGGGAACACTGAAGCTTTCTTT. This encodes CASSYEEGNTEAFF.

This clone occurred once. The V gene is TRBV5-1, the J gene TRBJ2-5; D gene unclear. The CDR3 has 14 amino acids. V was clipped by 4 bases and J by 2 bases, with 12 bases between them. Germline V CDR1 and CDR2: SGHRS, YFSETQ. CDR3 DNA: TGCGCCAGCAGCGCCAACAGAGCTCAAGAGACCCAGTACTTC. It encodes CASSANRAQETQYF.

V and J are TRBV5-1 and TRBJ2-7; D is uncertain. This CDR3 is built from 14 residues. The V end lost 1 base, the J end lost 2 bases, and 10 bases lay between the germline ends. Germline lookup yields CDR1 SGHRS and CDR2 YFSETQ. This chain's CDR3 is CASSLLYGPYEQYF. The DNA for the CDR3 is TGCGCCAGCAGCTTGTTGTACGGCCCCTACGAGCAGTACTTC.

The genes are TRBV7-9 and TRBJ1-6; D remains unclear. Per germline, CDR1 SEHNR and CDR2 FQNEAQ (reference sequence). V lost 3 bases, J lost 1 base, and 16 bases lay in between. The CDR3 spans 18 residues. CDR3: CASSFRQAGGSYNSPLHF. In nucleotides, the CDR3 is TGTGCCAGCAGCTTCAGGCAGGCTGGAGGGTCCTATAATTCACCCCTCCACTTT.

The chain couples TRBV5-1 to TRBJ1-4; no definite D call. Germline CDR1 reads SGHRS; CDR2 reads YFSETQ. The CDR3 runs to 13 residues. Trimming left V 0 bases short and J 2 bases short, with 2 bases between. DNA of the CDR3: TGCGCCAGCAGCTTGGCCACTAATGAAAAACTGTTTTTT. This translates into CASSLATNEKLFF.

This clone was detected a few times. This chain links TRBV6-1 with TRBJ2-3; no firm D call. There are 9 residues in the CDR3. Germline values: CDR1 MNHNS, CDR2 SASEGT. CDR3 residues: CAVGDTQYF. DNA for the CDR3: TGTGCGGTCGGGGATACGCAGTATTTT.

The chain carries TRBV19 and TRBJ1-2, with TRBD1 matching 11 bases. Trimming took 3 bases from V and 3 from J; bases not matched to a gene: 0. The CDR3 loop spans 14 amino acids. Germline CDR1 LNHDA, CDR2 SQIVND (reference sequence). Here the CDR3 reads CASSMGQGDYGYTF. CDR3 sequence (DNA): TGTGCCAGTAGTATGGGACAGGGGGACTATGGCTACACCTTC.

The V gene is TRBV11-2, the J gene TRBJ2-7; TRBD1 matches 11 bases. J lost 5 bases, V lost 4 bases, and 10 bases had no gene match. The germline V gene encodes CDR1 SGHAT and CDR2 FQNNGV. The CDR3 is made up of 16 amino acids. The CDR3 here is CASSYAPGQGEDEQYF. In nucleotides, the CDR3 is TGTGCCAGCAGCTATGCCCCGGGACAGGGGGAGGACGAGCAGTACTTC.

V is TRBV6-1 and J is TRBJ2-7; TRBD2 is a possible D gene (5 bases). Trimming left V 7 bases short and J 1 base short, with 11 bases between. The germline CDR1 and CDR2 sequences are MNHNS and SASEGT. The CDR3 covers 13 residues. CDR3 sequence (DNA): TGTGCCAGCAACCGAGGGCCTTCCTACGAGCAGTACTTC. It translates to CASNRGPSYEQYF.

V is TRBV19 and J is TRBJ1-1; D gene ambiguous. The V end lost 5 bases, the J end lost 4 bases, and 14 bases lay between the germline ends. The germline V gene has CDR1 LNHDA and CDR2 SQIVND (reference sequence). There are 14 residues in the CDR3. CDR3 DNA sequence: TGTGCCAGTAGTCTGGGTGGAGGAGTCACTGAAGCTTTCTTT. Its translation: CASSLGGGVTEAFF.

The V call is TRBV30, the J call TRBJ2-7; D unresolved. Trimming cost V 3 bases and J 1 base, with 16 bases left between them. CDR1 and CDR2 (germline): GTSNPN, SVGIG (reference sequence). The CDR3 has 15 amino acids. CDR3 loop: CAWRGRAAPSYEQYF. The CDR3 region has the DNA TGTGCCTGGAGAGGTAGGGCAGCCCCGTCCTACGAGCAGTACTTC.

The chain has TRBV30 and TRBJ2-1, with D possibly matching TRBD2 (6 bases). CDR1 and CDR2 from the germline V gene are GTSNPN and SVGIG (reference sequence). Trimming stripped 5 bases from V and 4 bases from J, with 21 bases between. The CDR3 is made up of 16 amino acids. The CDR3 coding sequence is TGTGCCTGGGAGGAGGGGAGCGGAGGGTCGTACAATGAGCAGTTCTTC. Protein: CAWEEGSGGSYNEQFF.

The chain uses TRBV5-1 and TRBJ1-4, with a tentative D call TRBD1 (5 bases). Germline assignment: CDR1 SGHRS and CDR2 YFSETQ. V was clipped by 3 bases and J by 4 bases, with 10 bases between them. This CDR3 has 14 amino acids. As DNA, the CDR3 is TGCGCCAGCAGCTCCCAGGGTGGTAATGAAAAACTGTTTTTT. It codes for CASSSQGGNEKLFF.

V and J are TRBV5-6 and TRBJ1-1, with D perhaps matching TRBD1 (6 bases). V was clipped by 5 bases and J by 1 base, with 9 bases between them. The germline V gene encodes CDR1 SGHDT and CDR2 YYEEEE. The CDR3 is made up of 13 amino acids. This CDR3 is CASRQGPNTEAFF. The CDR3 DNA follows: TGTGCCAGCAGACAGGGCCCGAACACTGAAGCTTTCTTT.

The CDR3 sequence is CASSTGTKQFF. DNA for the CDR3: TGTGCCAGCTCCACCGGGACAAAGCAGTTCTTC. V usage is TRBV27 and J usage is TRBJ2-1; TRBD1 is a possible D gene (6 bases). Trimming cost V 8 bases and J 11 bases, with 13 bases left between them. This CDR3 is 11 amino acids long. Germline V lookup: CDR1 MNHEY, CDR2 SMNVEV (reference sequence).

The chain has TRBV5-1 and TRBJ1-1; D perhaps matches TRBD1 (6 bases). The germline V and J ends were trimmed by 0 bases and 4 bases, with 10 bases remaining between them. In germline, CDR1 is SGHRS, CDR2 YFSETQ. This CDR3 region has 14 residues. For the CDR3, the DNA is TGCGCCAGCAGCTTGGAGAGGGGGAGCACTGAAGCTTTCTTT. Its translation: CASSLERGSTEAFF.

V and J are TRBV13 and TRBJ1-4; possible D gene TRBD1, 6 bases. The CDR3 consists of 14 residues. The germline V gene has CDR1 PRHDT and CDR2 FYEKMQ (reference sequence). The V and J ends lost 6 bases and 2 bases respectively, with 10 bases between them. The CDR3 here is CASRKGGTNEKLFF. The CDR3 DNA reads as TGTGCCAGCAGGAAAGGGGGTACTAATGAAAAACTGTTTTTT.

The chain couples TRBV29-1 to TRBJ2-2; 13 bases agree with TRBD2. Unmatched junction bases numbered 0, after V lost 4 bases and J lost 4 bases. From germline, CDR1 is SQVTM and CDR2 ANQGSEA. The CDR3 is 14 amino acids. CDR3 residues: CSVGLAGGTGELFF. CDR3 DNA sequence: TGCAGCGTTGGACTAGCGGGAGGCACCGGGGAGCTGTTTTTT.